The 14 T cell receptor beta chains below all came from one sample that was sequenced in a study of blood T cell repertoires in COVID-19. Produced via immunoSEQ multiplex PCR; TCRdb's table is partial and in-frame only. The data show some 190,000 clones, about 84% seen once. What was sequenced was PBMCs or T cells enriched from blood (not recorded which). Source of these receptors: a man aged 25-40 years with acute COVID-19.

This clone was recorded a few times. The chain has TRBV4-2 and TRBJ2-1; TRBD1 agrees at 7 bases. The V gene's germline CDR1 is LGHNA and CDR2 YNFKEQ. V shed 1 base and J 0 bases; nucleotides not matched to a gene: 18. The CDR3 contains 21 residues. The CDR3 sequence: CASSQVFSGQYHTSSYNEQFF. CDR3 sequence (DNA): TGTGCCAGCAGCCAAGTTTTCTCGGGACAGTACCACACGAGCTCCTACAATGAGCAGTTCTTC.

This clone was counted only a few times. The chain recombines TRBV30 with TRBJ1-5; D gene ambiguous. Germline values: CDR1 GTSNPN, CDR2 SVGIG (reference sequence). The CDR3 is 15 residues long. Trimming shortened V by 0 bases and J by 6 bases, and 15 bases separated the two germline ends. CDR3 coding DNA: TGTGCCTGGAGTGTAGGTATCTTGGGCAGTCAGCCCCAGCATTTT. This sequence encodes CAWSVGILGSQPQHF. The whole variable domain, filled in from reference TRBV30 and TRBJ1-5, reads SQTIHQWPATLVQPVGSPLSLECTVEGTSNPNLYWYRQAAGRGLQLLFYSVGIGQISSEVPQNLSASRPQDRQFILSSKKLLLSDSGFYLCAWSVGILGSQPQHFGDGTRLSIL.

The rearrangement joins TRBV7-6 to TRBJ2-5, with 11 bases lining up with TRBD2. The trim removed 9 bases at V and 3 bases at J, leaving 6 bases unmatched. The CDR3 covers 14 residues. The germline V gene has CDR1 SGHVS and CDR2 FNYEAQ. The CDR3 sequence: CASRSGGAKETQYF. For the CDR3, the DNA is TGTGCCAGTCGTAGCGGGGGGGCCAAAGAGACCCAGTACTTC. Full variable domain (outside the CDR3, taken from reference TRBV7-6 and TRBJ2-5): GAGVSQSPRYKVTKRGQDVALRCDPISGHVSLYWYRQALGQGPEFLTYFNYEAQQDKSGLPNDRFSAERPEGSISTLTIQRTEQRDSAMYRCASRSGGAKETQYFGPGTRLLVL.

The chain has TRBV7-3 and TRBJ2-1; D possibly corresponds to TRBD2 (5 bases). The length of the CDR3 is 13 residues. Germline CDR1 and CDR2: SGHTA and FQGTGA. Trimming took 3 bases from V and 4 from J, leaving 7 bases between them. CDR3 nucleotides: TGTGCCAGCAGCTTCGGGGTGTACAATGAGCAGTTCTTC. This gives the protein CASSFGVYNEQFF.

J is TRBJ2-7 and V is TRBV13; D gene uncertain. The CDR3 has 10 residues. Germline-derived CDR1 and CDR2 are PRHDT and FYEKMQ (reference sequence). V was cut by 5 bases and J by 10 bases, with 9 bases left in between. The CDR3 sequence: CASSASLQYF. In nucleotides, the CDR3 is TGTGCCAGCAGCGCTTCACTACAGTACTTC.

The chain uses TRBV27 and TRBJ2-3; 11 nucleotides match TRBD2. V was pared by 4 bases and J by 3 bases, with 3 bases of the junction left unmatched. CDR3 length: 15 residues. The germline CDR1 and CDR2 sequences are MNHEY and SMNVEV (reference sequence). CDR3 coding DNA: TGTGCCAGCAGTTCTAGGACTAGCGGGACAGATACGCAGTATTTT. This codes for CASSSRTSGTDTQYF.

This clone has more than one count but fewer than ten. The chain is built from TRBV12-3 or TRBV12-4 and TRBJ1-2; D is perhaps TRBD1 (6 bases). V gave up 4 bases and J gave up 6 bases, with 12 bases separating them. The CDR3 has 13 amino acids. The chain's CDR3 is CASSSVTGNGYTF. The CDR3 bases are TGTGCCAGCAGTTCGGTTACAGGGAATGGCTACACCTTC.

Points on this clone: At the DNA level, this CDR3 is encoded by other sequences in the same sample as well. This chain uses TRBV11-2 with TRBJ1-2; possibly TRBD1 for D (5 bases). Germline values: CDR1 SGHAT, CDR2 FQNNGV. Trimming stripped 1 base from V and 5 bases from J, with 8 bases between. CDR3 length equals 13 residues. The CDR3 nucleotides are TGTGCCAGCAGCTTAGGGCAGGGATATGGCTACACCTTC. Translating it yields CASSLGQGYGYTF.

CDR3 protein: CASSVSRNIQYF. The CDR3 nucleotides are TGTGCCAGCAGTGTCAGCAGGAACATTCAGTACTTC. The chain couples TRBV2 to TRBJ2-4; D is uncertain. The V end lost 4 bases, the J end lost 7 bases, and 8 bases lay between the germline ends. Germline CDR1 SNHLY, CDR2 FYNNEI. The CDR3 consists of 12 residues.

About this clone: Compared with germline, one end of the junction differs, possibly owing to a read error. The chain links TRBV9 to TRBJ1-2, with TRBD1 matching 10 bases. From germline, CDR1 is SGDLS and CDR2 YYNGEE. The CDR3 has 11 residues. The CDR3 here is CASSPGTGEGF. The CDR3 DNA reads as TGTGCCAGCAGCCCGGGGACAGGGGAGGGCTTC.

The chain links TRBV6-5 to TRBJ1-1; 7 bases fit TRBD1. With V trimmed by 6 bases and J by 5 bases, 9 bases remained unmatched. The CDR3 consists of 14 residues. Looked up from germline, CDR1 is MNHEY and CDR2 is SVGAGI. The CDR3 region is CASRLRGLWTEAFF. The CDR3 nucleotides are TGTGCCAGCAGGCTAAGGGGGCTGTGGACTGAAGCTTTCTTT.

The rearrangement links TRBV5-6 to TRBJ2-3; D is ambiguous. The CDR3 spans 14 residues. Germline loops: CDR1 SGHDT, CDR2 YYEEEE. V lost 4 bases, J lost 4 bases, and 13 bases lay in between. CDR3 region: CASSDGYRADTQYF. The CDR3 nucleotides read TGTGCCAGCAGCGACGGGTACCGGGCAGATACGCAGTATTTT.

This clone has more than one count but fewer than ten. The gene calls are TRBV11-2 and TRBJ1-4; D is ambiguous. Germline CDR1 and CDR2: SGHAT and FQNNGV. The CDR3 totals 15 residues. V was clipped by 0 bases and J by 8 bases, with 13 bases between them. The CDR3 bases are TGTGCCAGCAGCTTAGATGAGGGTTTTAAGGAAAAACTGTTTTTT. It encodes CASSLDEGFKEKLFF.

The chain carries TRBV27 and TRBJ1-5; no clear D gene. V was pared by 3 bases and J by 3 bases, with 12 bases between. The CDR3 spans 15 residues. CDR1 and CDR2 (germline): MNHEY, SMNVEV (reference sequence). CDR3 coding DNA: TGTGCCAGCAGTTTTCTATTCGGTTCCAATCAGCCCCAGCATTTT. It translates to CASSFLFGSNQPQHF.